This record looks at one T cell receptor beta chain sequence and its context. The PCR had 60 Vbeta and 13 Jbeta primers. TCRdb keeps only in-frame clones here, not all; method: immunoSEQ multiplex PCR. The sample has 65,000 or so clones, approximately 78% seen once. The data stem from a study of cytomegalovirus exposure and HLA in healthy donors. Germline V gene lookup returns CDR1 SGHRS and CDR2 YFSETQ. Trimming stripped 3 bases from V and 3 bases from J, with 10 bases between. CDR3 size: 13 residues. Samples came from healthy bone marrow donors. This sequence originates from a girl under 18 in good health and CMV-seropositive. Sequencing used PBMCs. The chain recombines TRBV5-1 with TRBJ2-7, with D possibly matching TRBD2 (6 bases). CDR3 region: CASSSGVNYEQYF. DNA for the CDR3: TGCGCCAGCAGCTCGGGAGTTAACTACGAGCAGTACTTC. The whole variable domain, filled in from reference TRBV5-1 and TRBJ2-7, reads KAGVTQTPRYLIKTRGQQVTLSCSPISGHRSVSWYQQTPGQGLQFLFEYFSETQRNKGNFPGRFSGRQFSNSRSEMNVSTLELGDSALYLCASSSGVNYEQYFGPGTRLTVT.